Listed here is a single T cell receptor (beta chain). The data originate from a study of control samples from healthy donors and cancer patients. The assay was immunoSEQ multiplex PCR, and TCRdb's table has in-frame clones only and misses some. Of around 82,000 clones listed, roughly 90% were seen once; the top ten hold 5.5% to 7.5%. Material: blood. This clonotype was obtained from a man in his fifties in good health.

The CDR3 DNA reads as TGTGCCAGCAGCCACTGGGGGGGCCTAGATACGCAGTATTTT. This sequence encodes CASSHWGGLDTQYF. The chain combines TRBV3-1 (or the pseudogene TRBV3-2) with TRBJ2-3; tentatively, D is TRBD2 (7 bases). The length of the CDR3 is 14 residues. Germline CDR1 is LGHDT and CDR2 is YNNKEL (reference sequence). The V end was cut by 3 bases, the J end by 5 bases, with 12 bases between.